Listed below are T cell receptor beta chains from one sample, sequenced in a study of long-term antiretroviral therapy in people with HIV. Method: immunoSEQ multiplex PCR; TCRdb's copy keeps in-frame clones and lacks some. This table has approximately 17,000 clones, roughly 80% appearing once. This sample comprised unsorted PBMCs, obtained around 2.1 years before starting antiretroviral therapy. Every receptor here comes from a man aged 30-40 years with HIV. CDR3s include the opening cysteine and the closing phenylalanine or tryptophan. A D gene is named only where the DNA matches it firmly. Only part of the rows carry a size: once, few, many, or a class if the clone is expanded.

TRBJ2-5 . TRBD2 TRBV7-2 CASSPWGLAGIETQYF TGTGCCAGCAGCCCCTGGGGACTAGCGGGGATCGAGACCCAGTACTTC
TRBJ1-4 . . TRBV4-2 CASSQDLGQDHEKLFF TGTGCCAGCAGCCAAGATCTAGGACAAGATCATGAAAAACTGTTTTTT
TRBJ2-1 . . TRBV14 CASSPRGGTYNEQFF TGTGCCAGCAGCCCCCGGGGTGGAACCTACAATGAGCAGTTCTTC
TRBJ1-1 . . TRBV29-1 CSVEFGNRDSAFF TGCAGCGTTGAGTTTGGAAACAGGGATAGCGCTTTCTTT
TRBJ2-7 . . TRBV11-2 CASSRHYEQYF TGTGCCAGCAGCCGACACTACGAGCAGTACTTC
TRBJ2-1 medium-sized . TRBV14 CASSHPGGPAGNEQFF TGTGCCAGCAGCCACCCAGGGGGGCCCGCAGGGAATGAGCAGTTCTTC
TRBJ1-4 . . TRBV15 CATSRVGFGTMNEKLFF TGTGCCACCAGCAGAGTGGGGTTTGGGACAATGAATGAAAAACTGTTTTTT
TRBJ2-3 . . TRBV7-3 CASSPWGAGTDTQYF TGTGCCAGCAGCCCTTGGGGGGCCGGCACAGATACGCAGTATTTT
TRBJ1-2 once . TRBV7-2 CASSLNPAQKGYGYTF TGTGCCAGCAGCTTAAATCCCGCCCAGAAGGGGTATGGCTACACCTTC
TRBJ2-7 . TRBD1 TRBV7-9 CASSPNPGTGSYEQYF TGTGCCAGCAGCCCTAACCCCGGGACAGGGTCCTACGAGCAGTACTTC
TRBJ2-1 few TRBD2 TRBV14 CASSRASSAGGYNEQFF TGTGCCAGCAGCCGCGCCAGCTCCGCGGGAGGATACAATGAGCAGTTCTTC
TRBJ2-3 . . TRBV5-6 CASSSRWGLGTDTQYF TGTGCCAGCAGCTCCAGGTGGGGCTTGGGCACAGATACGCAGTATTTT
TRBJ2-6 . TRBD2 TRBV10-3 CAIGRDSGANVLTF TGTGCCATCGGGAGGGACTCTGGGGCCAACGTCCTGACTTTC
TRBJ2-3 . . TRBV7-9 CASSSHPQDTQYF TGTGCCAGCAGCTCACACCCCCAAGATACGCAGTATTTT
TRBJ2-7 . . TRBV5-6 CASSHVVAPSYEQYF TGTGCCAGCAGCCACGTCGTGGCACCTTCCTACGAGCAGTACTTC
TRBJ1-5 . . TRBV6-1 CASSESALSNQPQHF TGTGCCAGCAGTGAGAGTGCGCTGAGCAATCAGCCCCAGCATTTT
TRBJ2-2 . TRBD1 TRBV18 CASSRETGGVTGELFF TGTGCCAGCTCCCGCGAGACAGGGGGCGTCACCGGGGAGCTGTTTTTT
TRBJ1-1 once . TRBV19 CASSGWNTEAFF TGTGCCAGTAGTGGATGGAACACTGAAGCTTTCTTT
TRBJ1-2 few TRBD1 TRBV4-3 CASSQDRPGGFSYGYTF TGCGCCAGCAGCCAAGATCGTCCAGGGGGCTTTAGCTATGGCTACACCTTC
TRBJ2-7 once . TRBV4-1 CASSVTGSYEQYF TGCGCCAGCAGTGTTACAGGTTCCTACGAGCAGTACTTC
TRBJ1-2 . . TRBV27 CASSLSGGMNYGYTF TGTGCCAGCAGTTTATCGGGGGGAATGAACTATGGCTACACCTTC
TRBJ2-5 . . TRBV7-9 CASSLVPGKETQYF TGTGCCAGCAGCTTAGTCCCAGGGAAGGAGACCCAGTACTTC
TRBJ2-3 . . TRBV5-4 CASSPGPSTDTQYF TGTGCCAGCAGCCCAGGGCCGTCTACGGATACGCAGTATTTT
TRBJ2-7 . . TRBV7-9 CASSFVPYEQYF TGTGCCAGCAGCTTCGTACCCTACGAGCAGTACTTC
TRBJ1-2 . TRBD1 TRBV4-1 CASSSTGGNGYTF TGCGCCAGCAGCTCCACAGGGGGCAATGGCTACACCTTC
TRBJ2-7 . . TRBV30 CAWSHRGEQYF TGTGCCTGGAGTCACCGGGGGGAGCAGTACTTC
TRBJ1-2 few . TRBV10-3 CAISGGLGGYTF TGTGCCATCAGTGGAGGGTTAGGTGGCTACACCTTC
TRBJ2-1 . TRBD2 TRBV7-8 CASSQLAGGHEQFF TGTGCCAGCAGCCAACTAGCGGGGGGGCATGAGCAGTTCTTC
TRBJ2-7 few TRBD1 TRBV11-2 CASSSGQGGWNEQYF TGTGCCAGCAGCTCCGGACAGGGAGGTTGGAACGAGCAGTACTTC
TRBJ2-7 . TRBD2 TRBV28 CASSPRTRSNSYEQYF TGTGCCAGCAGTCCGAGGACTAGGAGCAACTCCTACGAGCAGTACTTC
TRBJ1-1 few . TRBV15 CATRDMGEAFF TGTGCCACCCGGGACATGGGGGAAGCTTTCTTT
TRBJ1-5 . TRBD1 TRBV12-5 CASGKGQGVQPQHF TGTGCTAGTGGCAAAGGACAGGGGGTCCAGCCCCAGCATTTT
TRBJ2-7 once TRBD1 TRBV11-3 CASSCHPGQGAYEQYF TGTGCCAGCAGCTGCCACCCGGGACAGGGGGCGTACGAGCAGTACTTC
TRBJ2-7 few . TRBV15 CATSREAGDLEQYF TGTGCCACCAGCAGAGAGGCAGGGGACCTCGAGCAGTACTTC
TRBJ2-5 . . TRBV18 CASSPSLEETQYF TGTGCCAGCTCACCAAGTTTAGAAGAGACCCAGTACTTC
TRBJ2-7 . . TRBV18 CASSPLWETSYEQYF TGTGCCAGCTCACCCCTGTGGGAGACTTCCTACGAGCAGTACTTC
TRBJ2-7 few . TRBV14 CASSQGGAHDEQYF TGTGCCAGCAGCCAAGGGGGGGCGCATGACGAGCAGTACTTC
TRBJ2-2 . TRBD1 TRBV7-7 CASSDTGAGELFF TGTGCCAGCAGCGATACAGGGGCCGGGGAGCTGTTTTTT
TRBJ2-3 . . TRBV5-6 CASSFWGSHTQYF TGTGCCAGCAGCTTTTGGGGGTCTCATACGCAGTATTTT
TRBJ1-1 once . TRBV6-6 CASSSRVSNTEAFF TGTGCCAGCAGTTCCCGGGTCTCGAACACTGAAGCTTTCTTT
TRBJ1-6 . TRBD1 TRBV27 CASSQGGAYNSPLHF TGTGCCAGCAGTCAGGGGGGGGCCTATAATTCACCCCTCCACTTT
TRBJ2-7 few . TRBV4-3 CASSQGQIAYEQYF TGCGCCAGCAGCCAAGGACAGATAGCCTACGAGCAGTACTTC
TRBJ1-3 medium-sized . TRBV6-1 CAGENGQGNTIYF TGTGCCGGTGAGAACGGACAGGGAAACACCATATATTTT
TRBJ2-3 once TRBD2 TRBV6-4 CASSAGTSGTDTQYF TGTGCCAGCAGTGCAGGGACTAGCGGGACAGATACGCAGTATTTT
TRBJ2-1 . . TRBV7-2 CASSLGGSYNEQFF TGTGCCAGCAGCTTGGGCGGATCCTACAATGAGCAGTTCTTC
TRBJ2-3 . . TRBV6-1 CASRAGTDPADTQYF TGTGCCAGCAGGGCCGGGACGGACCCCGCAGATACGCAGTATTTT
TRBJ2-3 . . TRBV9 CASSADPTGADTQYF TGTGCCAGCAGCGCCGACCCTACGGGAGCAGATACGCAGTATTTT
TRBJ2-7 few . TRBV2 CASSGGPLYEQYF TGTGCCAGCAGTGGGGGTCCCCTCTACGAGCAGTACTTC
TRBJ2-1 . TRBD2 TRBV30 CAWSVLGLGDNEQFF TGTGCCTGGAGTGTACTCGGACTAGGAGATAATGAGCAGTTCTTC
TRBJ1-1 . . TRBV2 CASSASRAEAFF TGTGCCAGCAGTGCAAGTCGAGCTGAAGCTTTCTTT
TRBJ2-1 . TRBD2 TRBV9 CASSVSGLAGGFGDEQFF TGTGCCAGCAGCGTATCCGGGCTAGCGGGGGGATTTGGGGATGAGCAGTTCTTC
TRBJ2-7 . . TRBV10-2 CASGNWGNEQYF TGCGCCAGCGGGAACTGGGGTAACGAGCAGTACTTC
TRBJ1-1 . . TRBV7-2 CASSLRTGMMNTEAFF TGTGCCAGCAGCCTTCGGACGGGAATGATGAACACTGAAGCTTTCTTT
TRBJ2-4 . TRBD2 TRBV4-1 CASSQEFAGGPTKNIQYF TGCGCCAGCAGCCAAGAATTCGCGGGAGGGCCCACCAAAAACATTCAGTACTTC
TRBJ2-1 . TRBD2 TRBV7-9 CASSFASGRTYNEQFF TGTGCCAGCAGCTTTGCCAGCGGGAGGACCTACAATGAGCAGTTCTTC
TRBJ2-7 once . TRBV11-2 CASSFLLGGEQYF TGTGCCAGCAGCTTTTTGCTCGGTGGCGAGCAGTACTTC